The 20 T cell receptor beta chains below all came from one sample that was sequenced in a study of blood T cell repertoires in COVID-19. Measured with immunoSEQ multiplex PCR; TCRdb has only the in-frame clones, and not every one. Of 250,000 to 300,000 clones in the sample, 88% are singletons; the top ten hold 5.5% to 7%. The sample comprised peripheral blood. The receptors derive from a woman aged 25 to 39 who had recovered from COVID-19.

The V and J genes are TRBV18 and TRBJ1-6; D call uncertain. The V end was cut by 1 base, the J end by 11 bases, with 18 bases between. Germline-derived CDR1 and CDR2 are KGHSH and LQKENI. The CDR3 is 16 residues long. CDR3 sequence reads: CASSPLSRAPGTPLHF. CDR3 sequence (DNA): TGTGCCAGCTCACCACTCTCGCGGGCGCCGGGAACACCCCTCCACTTT. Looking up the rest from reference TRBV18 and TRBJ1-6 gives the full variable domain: NAGVMQNPRHLVRRRGQEARLRCSPMKGHSHVYWYRQLPEEGLKFMVYLQKENIIDESGMPKERFSAEFPKEGPSILRIQQVVRGDSAAYFCASSPLSRAPGTPLHFGNGTRLTVT.

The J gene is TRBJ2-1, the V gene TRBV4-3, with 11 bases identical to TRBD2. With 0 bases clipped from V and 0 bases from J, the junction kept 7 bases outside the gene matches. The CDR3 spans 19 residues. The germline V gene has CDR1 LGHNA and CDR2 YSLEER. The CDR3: CASSQDVLAGGYSYNEQFF. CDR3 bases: TGCGCCAGCAGCCAAGATGTGCTAGCGGGGGGTTACTCCTACAATGAGCAGTTCTTC.

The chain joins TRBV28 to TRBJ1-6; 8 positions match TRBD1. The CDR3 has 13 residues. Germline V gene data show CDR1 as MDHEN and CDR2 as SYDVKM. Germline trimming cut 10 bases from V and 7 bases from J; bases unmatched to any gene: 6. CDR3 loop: CATDRDRNSPLHF. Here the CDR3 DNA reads TGTGCCACCGACAGGGACAGGAATTCACCCCTCCACTTT.

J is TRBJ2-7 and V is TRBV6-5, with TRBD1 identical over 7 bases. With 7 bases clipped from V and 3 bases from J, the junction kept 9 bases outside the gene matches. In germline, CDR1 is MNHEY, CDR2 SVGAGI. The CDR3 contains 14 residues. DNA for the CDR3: TGTGCCAGCAACGCCCGGGACAGACACTACGAGCAGTACTTC. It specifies CASNARDRHYEQYF.

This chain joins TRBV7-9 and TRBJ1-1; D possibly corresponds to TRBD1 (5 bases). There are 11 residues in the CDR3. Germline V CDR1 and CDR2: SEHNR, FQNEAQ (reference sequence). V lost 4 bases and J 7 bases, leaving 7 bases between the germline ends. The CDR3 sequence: CASSSQGEAFF. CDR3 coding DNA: TGTGCCAGCAGCTCTCAGGGTGAAGCTTTCTTT.

The CDR3 is CASSDRQASTDTQYF. The CDR3 nucleotides are TGCGCCAGCAGCGACCGACAGGCTAGCACAGATACGCAGTATTTT. The gene calls are TRBV5-1 and TRBJ2-3, with D maybe TRBD1 (6 bases). Deletions cut 4 bases from V and 0 bases from J, with 12 bases between. CDR3 length equals 15 residues. Germline V gene sequence: CDR1 SGHRS, CDR2 YFSETQ.

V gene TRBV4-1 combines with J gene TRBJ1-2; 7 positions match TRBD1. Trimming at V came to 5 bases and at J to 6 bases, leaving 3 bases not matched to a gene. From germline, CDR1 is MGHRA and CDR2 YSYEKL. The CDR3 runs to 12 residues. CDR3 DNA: TGCGCCAGCAGCGCCAGGGGGGATGGCTACACCTTC. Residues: CASSARGDGYTF.

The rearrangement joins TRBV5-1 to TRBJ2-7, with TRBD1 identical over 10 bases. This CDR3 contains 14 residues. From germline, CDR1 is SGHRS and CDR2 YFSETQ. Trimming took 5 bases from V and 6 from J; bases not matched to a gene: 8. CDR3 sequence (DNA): TGCGCCAGCAGGCTAGGACAGGGGGTATTCGAGCAGTACTTC. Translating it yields CASRLGQGVFEQYF.

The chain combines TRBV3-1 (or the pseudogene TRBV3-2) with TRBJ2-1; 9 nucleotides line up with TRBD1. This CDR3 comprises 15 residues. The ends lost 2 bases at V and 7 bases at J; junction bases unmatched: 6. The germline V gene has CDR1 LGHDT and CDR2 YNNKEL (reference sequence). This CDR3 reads CASSQTGGPLNEQFF. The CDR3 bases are TGTGCCAGCAGCCAAACAGGGGGCCCCTTGAATGAGCAGTTCTTC.

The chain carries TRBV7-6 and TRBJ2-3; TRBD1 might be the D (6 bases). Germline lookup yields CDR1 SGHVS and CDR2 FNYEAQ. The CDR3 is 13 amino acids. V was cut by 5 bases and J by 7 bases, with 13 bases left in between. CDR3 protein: CASSAGTSHTQYF. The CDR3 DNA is TGTGCCAGCAGCGCAGGGACATCGCATACGCAGTATTTT.

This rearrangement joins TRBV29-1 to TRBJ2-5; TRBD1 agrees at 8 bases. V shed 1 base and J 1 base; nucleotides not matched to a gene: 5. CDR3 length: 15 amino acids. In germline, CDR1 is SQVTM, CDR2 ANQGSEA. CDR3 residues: CSVEGGGQGQETQYF. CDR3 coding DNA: TGCAGCGTTGAAGGGGGAGGACAGGGCCAAGAGACCCAGTACTTC.

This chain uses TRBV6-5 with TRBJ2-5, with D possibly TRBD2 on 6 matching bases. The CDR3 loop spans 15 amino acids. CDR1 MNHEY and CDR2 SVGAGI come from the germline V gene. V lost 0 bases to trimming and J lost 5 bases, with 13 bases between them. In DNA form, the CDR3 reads TGTGCCAGCAGTTACTCGCGGGAACGGGGGGAGACCCAGTACTTC. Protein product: CASSYSRERGETQYF.

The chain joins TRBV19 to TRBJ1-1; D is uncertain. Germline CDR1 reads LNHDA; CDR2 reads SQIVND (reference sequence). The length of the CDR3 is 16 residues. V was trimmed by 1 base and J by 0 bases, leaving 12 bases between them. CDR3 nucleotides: TGTGCCAGTAGTATAGGAGGGCCAGGAATGAACACTGAAGCTTTCTTT. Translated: CASSIGGPGMNTEAFF. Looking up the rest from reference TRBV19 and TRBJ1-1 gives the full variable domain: DGGITQSPKYLFRKEGQNVTLSCEQNLNHDAMYWYRQDPGQGLRLIYYSQIVNDFQKGDIAEGYSVSREKKESFPLTVTSAQKNPTAFYLCASSIGGPGMNTEAFFGQGTRLTVV.

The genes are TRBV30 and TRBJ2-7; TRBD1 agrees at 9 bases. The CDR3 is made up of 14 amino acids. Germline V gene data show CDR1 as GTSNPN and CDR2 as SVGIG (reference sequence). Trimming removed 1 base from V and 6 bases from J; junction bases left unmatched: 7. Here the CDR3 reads CAWSGTGAIGEQYF. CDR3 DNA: TGTGCCTGGAGTGGGACAGGGGCGATTGGCGAGCAGTACTTC.

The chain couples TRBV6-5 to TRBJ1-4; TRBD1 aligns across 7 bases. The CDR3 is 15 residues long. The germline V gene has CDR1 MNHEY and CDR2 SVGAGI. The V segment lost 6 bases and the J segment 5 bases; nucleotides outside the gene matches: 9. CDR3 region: CASSLLTGKNEKLFF. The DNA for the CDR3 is TGTGCCAGCAGCCTTCTGACAGGGAAGAATGAAAAACTGTTTTTT.

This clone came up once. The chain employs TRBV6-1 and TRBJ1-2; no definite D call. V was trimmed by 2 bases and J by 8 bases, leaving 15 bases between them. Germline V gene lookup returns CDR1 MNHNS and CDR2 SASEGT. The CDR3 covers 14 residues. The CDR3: CASSELGRGSGYTF. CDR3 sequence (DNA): TGTGCCAGCAGTGAATTGGGGAGAGGAAGCGGCTACACCTTC.

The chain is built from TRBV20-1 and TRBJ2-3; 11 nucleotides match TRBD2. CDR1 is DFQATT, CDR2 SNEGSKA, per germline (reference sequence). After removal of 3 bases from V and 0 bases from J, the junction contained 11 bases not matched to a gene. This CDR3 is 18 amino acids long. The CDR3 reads CSASPASGGLTSTDTQYF. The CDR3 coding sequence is TGCAGTGCTAGTCCGGCTAGCGGGGGGCTTACTAGCACAGATACGCAGTATTTT.

CDR3 in DNA: TGCGCCAGCAGCTTTCGGGTAGCGGGGGACCAAGAGACCCAGTACTTC. Protein product: CASSFRVAGDQETQYF. This chain connects TRBV5-1 to TRBJ2-5, with TRBD2 matching over 9 bases. The germline gives CDR1 SGHRS, CDR2 YFSETQ. CDR3 length: 16 amino acids. Trimming cost V 2 bases and J 0 bases; bases outside gene matches: 5.

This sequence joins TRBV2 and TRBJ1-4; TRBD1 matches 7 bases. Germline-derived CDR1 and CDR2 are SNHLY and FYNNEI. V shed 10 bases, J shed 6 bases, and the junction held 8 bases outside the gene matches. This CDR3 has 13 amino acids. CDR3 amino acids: CAIRDSIDEKLFF. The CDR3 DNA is TGTGCCATCCGGGACAGCATCGATGAAAAACTGTTTTTT.

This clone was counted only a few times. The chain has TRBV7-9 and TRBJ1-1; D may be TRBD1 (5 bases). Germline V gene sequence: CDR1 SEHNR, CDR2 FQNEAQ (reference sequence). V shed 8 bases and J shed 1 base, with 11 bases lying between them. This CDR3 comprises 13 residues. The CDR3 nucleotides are TGTGCCAGCTGCATACAGGCGAACACTGAAGCTTTCTTT. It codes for CASCIQANTEAFF.